This TCR beta chain was sequenced in a study of cytomegalovirus exposure and HLA in healthy donors. The study, taken as a whole, reports: Specific recognition of CMV antigens was confirmed in vitro for a few chains (all CMV-associated). Researchers counted 164 TCR beta chains as cytomegalovirus-associated.

The PCR was carried out with 60 Vbeta primers and 13 Jbeta primers. Assay: immunoSEQ multiplex PCR; the TCRdb copy retains only in-frame clones and omits some. This repertoire comprises over 200,000 clones; its ten largest clones make up around 0.95%. Turning to this clone: Its matching antigen is unknown.

The clonotype was recovered from a woman aged 30 to 39 in good health and CMV-seropositive. Input material: PBMCs.

Here the CDR3 DNA reads TGTGCCAGCAGCTGGGACACTGCTAACTATGGCTACACCTTC. Translation gives CASSWDTANYGYTF. V usage is TRBV7-9 and J usage is TRBJ1-2, with D perhaps TRBD1 (6 bases). Germline values: CDR1 SEHNR, CDR2 FQNEAQ (reference sequence). The ends were cut back, 4 bases at V and 0 bases at J, with 9 bases in the middle. The CDR3 is 14 amino acids.